This is a list of T cell receptor beta chains from one sample in a study of cytomegalovirus exposure and HLA in healthy donors. The protocol was immunoSEQ multiplex PCR, while the TCRdb copy is restricted to in-frame clones and leaves out a portion. The sample carries roughly 130,000 clones, roughly 86% recorded once. The sequenced sample was PBMCs. These receptors all come from a young woman in good health and CMV-seronegative. Each CDR3 is given with its conserved first and last residue. The D gene is left open where the match is weak. Only some rows state a clone size, as once, few, many or a class for expanded clones.

d_call,v_call,j_call,clone_size,cdr3_aa,cdr3_nt
.,TRBV27,TRBJ1-2,.,CASLGSRGSNYGYTF,TGTGCCAGCCTCGGGTCGCGGGGGTCAAACTATGGCTACACCTTC
TRBD1,TRBV6-5,TRBJ1-6,.,CASSHDRVESPLHF,TGTGCCAGCAGCCACGACAGGGTTGAATCACCCCTCCACTTT
TRBD1,TRBV29-1,TRBJ1-2,.,CSVERTGNYGYTF,TGCAGCGTCGAAAGGACAGGGAACTATGGCTACACCTTC
TRBD2,TRBV5-5,TRBJ2-5,.,CASSLDGGGTETQYF,TGTGCCAGCAGCTTGGACGGCGGGGGGACAGAGACCCAGTACTTC
TRBD1,TRBV4-1,TRBJ1-2,.,CASSQTGQGIFGYTF,TGCGCCAGCAGCCAGACGGGACAGGGGATCTTTGGCTACACCTTC
TRBD1,TRBV18,TRBJ2-2,.,CASSPDRGDIGELFF,TGTGCCAGCTCCCCCGACAGGGGGGACATCGGGGAGCTGTTTTTT
TRBD2,TRBV19,TRBJ2-3,.,CASRGELGRGTTDTQYF,TGTGCCAGTAGAGGGGAACTGGGGCGGGGGACCACAGATACGCAGTATTTT
TRBD1,TRBV7-8,TRBJ1-1,.,CASSLGGGVGTEAFF,TGTGCCAGCAGCTTAGGAGGGGGCGTAGGGACTGAAGCTTTCTTT
.,TRBV7-9,TRBJ1-4,.,CASSTGATNEKLFF,TGTGCCAGCAGCACCGGTGCAACTAATGAAAAACTGTTTTTT
TRBD1,TRBV7-2,TRBJ1-4,.,CASSSQGAAEKLFF,TGTGCCAGCAGCTCCCAGGGGGCCGCGGAAAAACTGTTTTTT
.,TRBV5-1,TRBJ2-7,.,CASSDRSYEQYF,TGCGCCAGCAGCGACAGGTCCTACGAGCAGTACTTC
.,TRBV15,TRBJ1-1,.,CATSQGMNTEAFF,TGTGCCACCAGCCAGGGCATGAACACTGAAGCTTTCTTT
.,TRBV7-2,TRBJ1-3,.,CASSATAYPGNTIYF,TGTGCCAGCAGCGCGACAGCATACCCCGGAAACACCATATATTTT
.,TRBV7-6,TRBJ2-3,.,CASSLVPGSDTQYF,TGTGCCAGCAGCTTAGTTCCGGGTTCAGATACGCAGTATTTT
TRBD1,TRBV27,TRBJ1-2,.,CASSSAGGATYGYTF,TGTGCCAGCAGCTCGGCAGGGGGCGCAACATATGGCTACACCTTC
.,TRBV5-6,TRBJ1-2,few,CASSLGAGIYGYTF,TGTGCCAGCAGCTTAGGAGCGGGGATCTATGGCTACACCTTC
TRBD1,TRBV28,TRBJ1-3,.,CASSLTGTNTIYF,TGTGCCAGCAGTTTGACAGGGACAAACACCATATATTTT
.,TRBV9,TRBJ2-3,.,CASSVATGTSYTDTQYF,TGTGCCAGCAGCGTAGCCACAGGGACGTCATACACAGATACGCAGTATTTT
TRBD2,TRBV29-1,TRBJ2-7,.,CSVARLAGDRTYEQYF,TGCAGCGTCGCGCGGCTAGCGGGAGACCGAACCTACGAGCAGTACTTC
.,TRBV5-8,TRBJ2-1,.,CASSSGTPRGYNEQFF,TGTGCCAGCAGCTCCGGAACACCCCGAGGATACAATGAGCAGTTCTTC
TRBD1,TRBV28,TRBJ1-2,.,CASSPGQGYGYTF,TGTGCCAGCAGTCCCGGACAGGGATATGGCTACACCTTC
.,TRBV4-1,TRBJ2-7,.,CASSQVTPPGEQYF,TGCGCCAGCAGCCAAGTAACCCCACCGGGGGAGCAGTACTTC
TRBD2,TRBV6-5,TRBJ2-3,once,CASSYSEAGGHTQYF,TGTGCCAGCAGTTACTCTGAAGCGGGGGGGCATACGCAGTATTTT
TRBD1,TRBV19,TRBJ1-1,.,CASTPDRGGRAFF,TGTGCCAGTACCCCGGACAGGGGGGGCAGAGCTTTCTTT
.,TRBV4-1,TRBJ1-4,.,CASSPRPLGQGGEKLFF,TGCGCCAGCTCACCCCGCCCTTTGGGGCAGGGTGGTGAAAAACTGTTTTTT
.,TRBV6-5,TRBJ1-6,.,CASSFRYNSPLHF,TGTGCCAGCAGTTTCCGGTATAATTCACCCCTCCACTTT
.,TRBV28,TRBJ2-3,once,CASTRAGMTFTDTQYF,TGTGCCAGCACCCGGGCGGGGATGACATTCACAGATACGCAGTATTTT
.,TRBV29-1,TRBJ1-4,.,CSALSGSEKLFF,TGCAGCGCCCTGTCGGGATCTGAAAAACTGTTTTTT
TRBD1,TRBV9,TRBJ1-1,.,CASSATGRNTEAFF,TGTGCCAGCAGCGCGACAGGGAGGAACACTGAAGCTTTCTTT
.,TRBV11-3,TRBJ1-5,.,CASSWGQFQPQHF,TGTGCCAGCAGCTGGGGGCAGTTTCAGCCCCAGCATTTT
TRBD1,TRBV28,TRBJ1-5,.,CASRRQGRGQPQHF,TGTGCCAGCAGACGACAGGGCCGGGGTCAGCCCCAGCATTTT
.,TRBV5-1,TRBJ1-6,once,CASSFGGLGSPLHF,TGCGCCAGCAGCTTTGGGGGCCTGGGTTCACCCCTCCACTTT
TRBD1,TRBV7-2,TRBJ1-6,.,CASSNGQGVSYNSPLHF,TGTGCCAGCAGCAACGGACAGGGGGTTTCCTATAATTCACCCCTCCACTTT
TRBD1,TRBV11-1,TRBJ2-7,.,CASSSRTGILDEQYF,TGTGCCAGCAGCTCAAGGACAGGGATTCTCGACGAGCAGTACTTC
.,TRBV2,TRBJ2-5,.,CASSELTTQETQYF,TGTGCCAGCAGTGAATTGACTACCCAAGAGACCCAGTACTTC
.,TRBV15,TRBJ1-1,once,CATSRATYGAEAFF,TGTGCCACCAGCAGAGCGACTTACGGCGCTGAAGCTTTCTTT
TRBD1,TRBV7-9,TRBJ1-4,.,CASSSGAGGFSNEKLFF,TGTGCCAGCAGCTCCGGGGCAGGGGGCTTTTCTAATGAAAAACTGTTTTTT
.,TRBV30,TRBJ1-1,.,CAWSEGEQYTEAFF,TGTGCCTGGAGTGAGGGGGAACAGTACACTGAAGCTTTCTTT
TRBD1,TRBV5-1,TRBJ1-1,.,CASSTGQGLNTEAFF,TGCGCCAGCAGCACGGGACAGGGCCTTAACACTGAAGCTTTCTTT
TRBD2,TRBV7-3,TRBJ2-1,once,CASSLSGGAYNEQFF,TGTGCCAGCAGCTTAAGTGGGGGGGCCTACAATGAGCAGTTCTTC
.,TRBV7-9,TRBJ1-3,.,CASSLAYGGVAGNTIYF,TGTGCCAGCAGCTTAGCCTACGGGGGTGTCGCAGGAAACACCATATATTTT
.,TRBV18,TRBJ2-7,.,CASSPAGYEQYF,TGTGCCAGCTCACCAGCCGGCTACGAGCAGTACTTC
.,TRBV5-1,TRBJ2-1,few,CASSSQTNIGEQFF,TGCGCCAGCAGCTCCCAGACTAATATCGGTGAGCAGTTCTTC